These T cell receptor beta chains were read from a single sample in a study of blood T cell repertoires in COVID-19. Sequenced by immunoSEQ multiplex PCR; TCRdb stores in-frame clones only, minus some. Counted here are 250,000 to 300,000 clones, more than 85% occurring once; the ten biggest clones make up approximately 4%. Sequenced material: peripheral blood. These receptors were obtained from a man younger than 30 with active or convalescent COVID-19. The CDR3 runs from the conserved cysteine through the conserved F or W. D genes are given only for firm matches. Not every row has a clone size; where given, it reads once, few, many or a size class.

D | size | J | V | DNA | CDR3
. | . | TRBJ2-3 | TRBV7-2 | TGTGCCAGCAGCTGGGGTGGGAGGACGTCAGATACGCAGTATTTT | CASSWGGRTSDTQYF
TRBD1 | . | TRBJ2-7 | TRBV6-5 | TGTGCCAGCAGCCTCTGGGCAGGGGGCGGCGAGCAGTACTTC | CASSLWAGGGEQYF
. | . | TRBJ2-4 | TRBV9 | TGTGCCAGCAGCGTACGAGGGTCCTCCATTCAGTACTTC | CASSVRGSSIQYF
TRBD1 | . | TRBJ1-4 | TRBV28 | TGTGCCAGCAGTGTATCGTATGGACAGGGGTCTGGAAAACTGTTTTTT | CASSVSYGQGSGKLFF
. | . | TRBJ1-5 | TRBV6-1 | TGTGCCAGCAGTGAAGGGGCAGGGTTGGATCAGCCCCAGCATTTT | CASSEGAGLDQPQHF
. | . | TRBJ1-2 | TRBV24-1 | TGTGCCACCAGTGACCCTGGAGGAGAGGGCTACACCTTC | CATSDPGGEGYTF
. | . | TRBJ2-7 | TRBV6-6 | TGTGCCAGCAGTCCCCTCAGCGGGCCAAACTACGAGCAGTACTTC | CASSPLSGPNYEQYF
. | . | TRBJ1-1 | TRBV27 | TGTGCCAGCAGTTTAAGGGAGGGGAGCACTGAAGCTTTCTTT | CASSLREGSTEAFF
TRBD2 | . | TRBJ2-7 | TRBV7-9 | TGTGCCAGCAGCTCTACCGCCGGGACTAGCGGAGCAAGCTCCTACGAGCAGTACTTC | CASSSTAGTSGASSYEQYF
. | . | TRBJ1-4 | TRBV20-1 | TGCAGTGCTATCGGTGAAAAACTGTTTTTT | CSAIGEKLFF
TRBD2 | few | TRBJ2-2 | TRBV2 | TGTGCCCTAAAGGAGGGGACTAGCGGGACCGCCGGGGAGCTGTTTTTT | CALKEGTSGTAGELFF
TRBD1 | . | TRBJ1-2 | TRBV7-2 | TGTGCCAGCAGGCCTCCCGGGACAGGGGCCCCGCCGGGTGGCTACACCTTC | CASRPPGTGAPPGGYTF
TRBD1 | . | TRBJ1-5 | TRBV4-1 | TGCGCCAGCAGCCCGCGGGGGACAGGGGCGAATCAGCCCCAGCATTTT | CASSPRGTGANQPQHF
. | . | TRBJ2-5 | TRBV24-1 | TGTGCCACCAGTGCGCCGGGACTGGGAGTAGAGACCCAGTACTTC | CATSAPGLGVETQYF
. | . | TRBJ1-2 | TRBV18 | TGTGCCAGCTCACTACCGGGCCTTGGGGGCTACACCTTC | CASSLPGLGGYTF
. | . | TRBJ2-3 | TRBV11-1 | TGTGCCAGCAGCTTTTTACAGGGAATGGATACGCAGTATTTT | CASSFLQGMDTQYF
TRBD1 | . | TRBJ1-6 | TRBV3-1/TRBV3-2 | TGTGCCAGCAGCCAAGTAGCAGGGGGGAATTCACCCCTCCACTTT | CASSQVAGGNSPLHF
. | once | TRBJ1-5 | TRBV5-6 | TGTGCCAGCACCCTTGGGAGTTTAGAGAATCAGCCCCAGCATTTT | CASTLGSLENQPQHF
. | . | TRBJ2-7 | TRBV12-3/TRBV12-4 | TGTGCCAGCAGTTTCGGAGACTACGAGCAGTACTTC | CASSFGDYEQYF
. | . | TRBJ2-1 | TRBV28 | TGTGCCAGCAGCCCTTTAGGGGGTTCCTACAATGAGCAGTTCTTC | CASSPLGGSYNEQFF
. | . | TRBJ2-2 | TRBV7-6 | TGTGCCAGCAGCTTAAGGGGTTCGCTGCTGTTTTTT | CASSLRGSLLFF
TRBD1 | . | TRBJ1-5 | TRBV6-5 | TGTGCCAGCAGTTACGATCGACAGGGGGTGGGTCAGCCCCAGCATTTT | CASSYDRQGVGQPQHF
. | . | TRBJ2-1 | TRBV27 | TGTGCCAGCAGTTTATCGTTCGCGGAGTCCTACAATGAGCAGTTCTTC | CASSLSFAESYNEQFF
TRBD2 | . | TRBJ2-1 | TRBV7-2 | TGTGCCAGCAGCCCGGGACTAGCGAACAATGAGCAGTTCTTC | CASSPGLANNEQFF
. | few | TRBJ1-1 | TRBV7-9 | TGTGCCAGCCTGCGTGGGAGCACTGAAGCTTTCTTT | CASLRGSTEAFF
. | . | TRBJ1-2 | TRBV30 | TGTGCCTGGAGTGAAGCATGGCAGGGAAGTGGCTACACCTTC | CAWSEAWQGSGYTF
. | few | TRBJ1-1 | TRBV19 | TGTGCCAGTAGTATGAGGTGGGAGGGTGTGAACACTGAAGCTTTCTTT | CASSMRWEGVNTEAFF
TRBD1 | once | TRBJ2-2 | TRBV24-1 | TGTGCCACCGCCTCCGACAGGGTTTACACCGGGGAGCTGTTTTTT | CATASDRVYTGELFF
. | . | TRBJ2-3 | TRBV19 | TGTGCCAGTAGTGGAACAGGCACAGATACGCAGTATTTT | CASSGTGTDTQYF
. | once | TRBJ1-3 | TRBV7-2 | TGTGCCAGCAGCTTAGGTCAAGGGGGAGACACCATATATTTT | CASSLGQGGDTIYF
TRBD1 | . | TRBJ1-6 | TRBV29-1 | TGCAGCGTTAAGGGACAGGAAAATTCACCCCTCCACTTT | CSVKGQENSPLHF
. | few | TRBJ2-2 | TRBV5-5 | TGTGCCAGCGAACAGGGACCGAACACCGGGGAGCTGTTTTTT | CASEQGPNTGELFF
. | many | TRBJ1-2 | TRBV5-5 | TGTGCCAGCAGCGTAACGACAGGTTTTAACTATGGCTACACCTTC | CASSVTTGFNYGYTF
. | . | TRBJ2-3 | TRBV28 | TGTGCCAGCAGTTCTAACGACAGGGGAGGGACAGATACGCAGTATTTT | CASSSNDRGGTDTQYF
TRBD1 | . | TRBJ2-7 | TRBV5-1 | TGCGCCAGCAGCTTCGGGACAGAATCCTACGAGCAGTACTTC | CASSFGTESYEQYF
. | . | TRBJ2-7 | TRBV6-5 | TGTGCCAGTAAGGGCGGGTACGAGCAGTACTTC | CASKGGYEQYF
. | few | TRBJ1-4 | TRBV19 | TGTGCCAGTAGTATAGTGACAAATGAAAAACTGTTTTTT | CASSIVTNEKLFF
TRBD1 | few | TRBJ2-5 | TRBV5-5 | TGTGCCAGCAGTCGCAGGGGGCCCCTCCAAGAGACCCAGTACTTC | CASSRRGPLQETQYF
TRBD2 | . | TRBJ2-1 | TRBV3-1/TRBV3-2 | TGTGCCAGCAGCCAACTAGCGGGGGTCAATGAGCAGTTCTTC | CASSQLAGVNEQFF
. | . | TRBJ2-5 | TRBV5-4 | TGTGCCAGCAGCTTGGTTGCAGAAGAGACCCAGTACTTC | CASSLVAEETQYF
. | . | TRBJ2-1 | TRBV2 | TGTGCCAGCAGTGAAGCGCTTGGCGGATACAATGAGCAGTTCTTC | CASSEALGGYNEQFF
TRBD1 | . | TRBJ2-3 | TRBV24-1 | TGTGCCACCAGTGATCCGACGGGACAGGCATCAGATACGCAGTATTTT | CATSDPTGQASDTQYF
. | . | TRBJ2-1 | TRBV10-1 | TGCGCCAGCAGTACCGTAGAAAACAATGAGCAGTTCTTC | CASSTVENNEQFF
TRBD2 | . | TRBJ2-1 | TRBV6-5 | TGTGCCAGCAGGAGCGGGGGGGCCCCCTACAATGAGCAGTTCTTC | CASRSGGAPYNEQFF
TRBD2 | . | TRBJ2-1 | TRBV13 | TGTGCCAGCAGCTTAGGTGCGTTTCTGGTGGGCGGGAGAGGTCTCAATGAGCAGTTCTTC | CASSLGAFLVGGRGLNEQFF
. | . | TRBJ1-1 | TRBV30 | TGTGCCTGGAGAAGACGACTTCAGGGGAACACTGAAGCTTTCTTT | CAWRRRLQGNTEAFF
. | . | TRBJ1-4 | TRBV12-3/TRBV12-4 | TGTGCCAGCAACTTTCGTCTCCGAGAAAAACTGTTTTTT | CASNFRLREKLFF
. | few | TRBJ1-5 | TRBV21-1 | TGTGCCAGCAGCAAAGTAGACAGAAAGAAAAATCAGCCCCAGCATTTT | CASSKVDRKKNQPQHF
TRBD2 | . | TRBJ2-2 | TRBV9 | TGTGCCAGCAGCGTAGGTGCGGGGGAGACCGGGGAGCTGTTTTTT | CASSVGAGETGELFF
TRBD2 | . | TRBJ2-3 | TRBV14 | TGTGCCAGCAGCCCAGCGGGGGTGGATACGCAGTATTTT | CASSPAGVDTQYF
TRBD2 | many | TRBJ2-7 | TRBV5-1 | TGCGCCAGCAGCCATTGGACTAGCGGGAGCGAGCAGTACTTC | CASSHWTSGSEQYF
. | once | TRBJ2-5 | TRBV5-4 | TGTGCCAGCAGCTTGGAGTCGGGAGAGACCCAGTACTTC | CASSLESGETQYF
. | . | TRBJ1-1 | TRBV5-4 | TGTGCCAGCAGCTTGATCTGGGCCACTGAAGCTTTCTTT | CASSLIWATEAFF
. | . | TRBJ2-3 | TRBV7-2 | TGTGCCAGCCAGCAACTAGTGACAGATACGCAGTATTTT | CASQQLVTDTQYF